Included here is one TCR beta chain sequence, with context. The sample originates from a study of control samples from healthy donors and cancer patients. TCRdb keeps only in-frame clones here, not all; method: immunoSEQ multiplex PCR. This table has about 93,000 clones, roughly 90% appearing once. Per the germline V gene, CDR1 is SQVTM and CDR2 is ANQGSEA. Trimming left V 3 bases short and J 2 bases short, with 13 bases between. The CDR3 length is 14 residues. The chain links TRBV29-1 to TRBJ1-1; no clear D. This TCR was sampled from a woman in her 70s in good health. The sample taken for sequencing was blood. The CDR3 protein is CSVEWRVRNTEAFF. DNA for the CDR3: TGCAGCGTTGAGTGGAGGGTACGAAACACTGAAGCTTTCTTT.